The 9 T cell receptor beta chains given below trace back to one sample, sequenced in a study of T cell changes during pregnancy in multiple sclerosis. TCRdb's table, derived via immunoSEQ multiplex PCR, lists solely in-frame clones and lacks some. Here the sample spans tens of thousands of clones, roughly 90% being singletons. The sample in question was peripheral blood, obtained in the first trimester of pregnancy. The origin of the receptors is a female donor with multiple sclerosis, enrolled in a pregnancy study.

The chain is built from TRBV10-3 and TRBJ2-1; 10 bases align to TRBD2. CDR1 and CDR2 from the germline V gene are ENHRY and SYGVKD. Trimming removed 4 bases from V and 8 bases from J; junction bases left unmatched: 14. This CDR3 spans 17 amino acids. The CDR3 DNA sequence: TGTGCCATCAGTGCTCTTACCCCGGGGACTAGCGTGCATGAGCAGTTCTTC. Protein sequence: CAISALTPGTSVHEQFF.

V and J are TRBV7-8 and TRBJ1-1, with 10 bases lining up with TRBD1. The CDR3 totals 14 residues. The junction had 4 bases not matched to a gene; V was cut back by 5 bases and J by 4 bases. CDR1 and CDR2 (germline): SGHVS, FQNEAQ. The CDR3 loop reads CASSLRQGATEAFF. The CDR3 DNA reads as TGTGCCAGCAGCCTACGACAGGGGGCCACTGAAGCTTTCTTT.

The rearrangement joins TRBV9 to TRBJ2-7; tentative D call: TRBD2 (6 bases). CDR3 length: 14 residues. Germline-derived CDR1 and CDR2 are SGDLS and YYNGEE. V dropped 4 bases and J dropped 10 bases, with 21 bases sitting between them. The CDR3 spells CASSPGTHGGKQYF. The CDR3 coding sequence is TGTGCCAGCAGCCCCGGGACTCACGGGGGAAAACAGTACTTC.

The rearrangement uses TRBV5-5 and TRBJ1-2; TRBD1 aligns across 7 bases. Germline CDR1 SGHKS, CDR2 YYEKEE (reference sequence). The CDR3 length is 15 residues. V lost 6 bases to trimming and J lost 0 bases; unmatched junction nucleotides: 8. The CDR3 loop is CASNSLQGANYGYTF. For the CDR3, the DNA is TGTGCCAGCAACTCTCTCCAGGGGGCTAACTATGGCTACACCTTC.

The chain links TRBV30 to TRBJ1-1; 8 bases fit TRBD1. V trimming: 4 bases; J trimming: 5 bases; junction bases outside the gene matches: 6. Per the germline V gene, CDR1 is GTSNPN and CDR2 is SVGIG (reference sequence). The CDR3 sequence is 13 residues long. The DNA of the CDR3 is TGTGCCTGGACCACAGGGGGTTATACTGAAGCTTTCTTT. Translating gives CAWTTGGYTEAFF.

The J gene is TRBJ1-2, the V gene TRBV10-3; D possibly corresponds to TRBD1 (5 bases). Germline V lookup: CDR1 ENHRY, CDR2 SYGVKD. The germline V and J ends were trimmed by 3 bases and 6 bases, with 8 bases remaining between them. This CDR3 is built from 12 residues. The CDR3 coding sequence is TGTGCCATCAGTGACAGGGCCCATGGCTACACCTTC. It translates to CAISDRAHGYTF.

This clone occurred once. The chain joins TRBV28 to TRBJ1-1; weak D call: TRBD1 (5 bases). V gave up 5 bases and J gave up 6 bases, with 19 bases separating them. Germline V gene sequence: CDR1 MDHEN, CDR2 SYDVKM. This CDR3 contains 15 residues. CDR3 in amino acids: CASSPRGGFLAEAFF. The CDR3 DNA reads TGTGCCAGCAGTCCCCGGGGGGGGTTCCTCGCTGAAGCTTTCTTT.

The chain uses TRBV18 and TRBJ2-1; D remains ambiguous. Between the trimmed V and J ends, which lost 3 bases and 3 bases, there was a span of 9 bases. Germline values: CDR1 KGHSH, CDR2 LQKENI. This CDR3 has 14 amino acids. The CDR3 DNA sequence: TGTGCCAGCTCACCCTCACGAGGCTACAATGAGCAGTTCTTC. The encoded protein is CASSPSRGYNEQFF.

V and J are TRBV5-6 and TRBJ2-5; D may be TRBD1 (6 bases). The CDR3 totals 15 residues. CDR1 is SGHDT, CDR2 YYEEEE, per germline. V shed 0 bases and J shed 5 bases, with 14 bases lying between them. The DNA of the CDR3 is TGTGCCAGCAGCTTGGAAGGGGGTAAAAGGGAGACCCAGTACTTC. This codes for CASSLEGGKRETQYF.